The T cell receptor beta chain described here comes from a study of blood T cell repertoires in COVID-19. As for the study in general: Material from acute and convalescent COVID-19 was sourced from the United States, Italy and Spain.

TCRdb's table, derived via immunoSEQ multiplex PCR, lists solely in-frame clones and lacks some. The sample has 220,000 or so clones; just under 85% are singletons. Germline V gene lookup returns CDR1 SGHRS and CDR2 YFSETQ. V was shortened by 4 bases and J by 3 bases, with 11 bases between the two germline ends. The CDR3 has 13 amino acids. Sequencing was performed on peripheral blood. This clonotype was sampled from a woman older than 75 with acute or convalescent COVID-19. V and J are TRBV5-1 and TRBJ2-7; D is perhaps TRBD1 (6 bases). Here the CDR3 DNA reads TGCGCCAGCAGCCCGGACAGTGTCTACGAGCAGTACTTC. Amino acids: CASSPDSVYEQYF. Based on the CDR3 plus reference TRBV5-1 and TRBJ2-7, the full variable domain is KAGVTQTPRYLIKTRGQQVTLSCSPISGHRSVSWYQQTPGQGLQFLFEYFSETQRNKGNFPGRFSGRQFSNSRSEMNVSTLELGDSALYLCASSPDSVYEQYFGPGTRLTVT.